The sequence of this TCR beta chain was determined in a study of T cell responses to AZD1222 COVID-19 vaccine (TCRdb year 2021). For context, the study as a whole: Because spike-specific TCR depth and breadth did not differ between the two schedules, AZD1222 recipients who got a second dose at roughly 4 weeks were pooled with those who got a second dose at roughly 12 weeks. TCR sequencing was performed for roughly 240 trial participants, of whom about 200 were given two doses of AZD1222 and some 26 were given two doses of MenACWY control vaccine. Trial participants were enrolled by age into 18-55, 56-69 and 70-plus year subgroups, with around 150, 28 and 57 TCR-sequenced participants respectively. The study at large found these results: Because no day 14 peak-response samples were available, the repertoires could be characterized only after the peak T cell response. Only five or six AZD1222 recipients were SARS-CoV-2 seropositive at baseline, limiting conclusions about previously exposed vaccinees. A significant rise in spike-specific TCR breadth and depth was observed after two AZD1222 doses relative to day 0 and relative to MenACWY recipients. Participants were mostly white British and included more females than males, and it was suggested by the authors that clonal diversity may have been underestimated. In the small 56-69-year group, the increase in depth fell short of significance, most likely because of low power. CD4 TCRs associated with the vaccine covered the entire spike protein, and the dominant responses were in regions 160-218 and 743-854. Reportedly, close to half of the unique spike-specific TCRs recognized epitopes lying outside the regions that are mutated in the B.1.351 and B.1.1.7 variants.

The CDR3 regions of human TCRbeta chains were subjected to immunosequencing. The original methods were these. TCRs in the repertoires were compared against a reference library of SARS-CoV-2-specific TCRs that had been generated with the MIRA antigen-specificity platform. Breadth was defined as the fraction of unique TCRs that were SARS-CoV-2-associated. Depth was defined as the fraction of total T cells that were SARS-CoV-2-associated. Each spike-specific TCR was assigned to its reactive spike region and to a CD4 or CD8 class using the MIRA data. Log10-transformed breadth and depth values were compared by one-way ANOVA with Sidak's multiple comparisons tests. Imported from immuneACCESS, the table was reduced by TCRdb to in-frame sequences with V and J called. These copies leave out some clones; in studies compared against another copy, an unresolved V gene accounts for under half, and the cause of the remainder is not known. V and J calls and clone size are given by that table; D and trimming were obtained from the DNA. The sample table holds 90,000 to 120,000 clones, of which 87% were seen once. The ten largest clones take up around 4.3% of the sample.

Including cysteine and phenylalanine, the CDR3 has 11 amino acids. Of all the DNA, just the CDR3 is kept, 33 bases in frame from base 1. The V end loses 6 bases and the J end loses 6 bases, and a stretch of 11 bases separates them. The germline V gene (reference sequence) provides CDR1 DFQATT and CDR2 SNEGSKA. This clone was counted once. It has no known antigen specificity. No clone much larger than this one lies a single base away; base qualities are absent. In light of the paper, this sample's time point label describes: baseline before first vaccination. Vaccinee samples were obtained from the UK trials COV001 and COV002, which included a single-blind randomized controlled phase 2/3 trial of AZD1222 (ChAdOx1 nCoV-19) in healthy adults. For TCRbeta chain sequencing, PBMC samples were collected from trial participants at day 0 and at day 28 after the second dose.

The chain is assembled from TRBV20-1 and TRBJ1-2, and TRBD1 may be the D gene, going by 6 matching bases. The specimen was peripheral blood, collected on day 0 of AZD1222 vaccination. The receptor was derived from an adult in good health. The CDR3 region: CSALTGHGYTF. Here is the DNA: TGCAGTGCGTTGACAGGTCATGGCTACACCTTC.